One and the same sample provided the 11 T cell receptor beta chains below, sequenced in a study of OX40 agonist ivuxolimab in advanced cancers. Libraries were prepared by immunoSEQ multiplex PCR; TCRdb keeps only in-frame clonotypes and omits some of them. The sample has roughly 15,000 clones, around 92% seen once. The sequencing used CD4+ or CD8+ T cells sorted from blood, collected in a trial of the OX40 agonist ivuxolimab. The origin of the receptors is an adult with an advanced solid tumor such as melanoma, head and neck, liver or kidney cancer.

The chain recombines TRBV29-1 with TRBJ2-3; D unresolved. V was clipped by 5 bases and J by 2 bases, with 11 bases between them. The germline gives CDR1 SQVTM, CDR2 ANQGSEA. The CDR3 is made up of 13 amino acids. The DNA for the CDR3 is TGCAGCGTTCTAAGCGAGCTCACAGATACGCAGTATTTT. Its protein product is CSVLSELTDTQYF.

This clone showed up just once. DNA for the CDR3: TGTGCCAGCAGCTTTCGGGACAGGAGCGAAGAGACCCAGTACTTC. It encodes CASSFRDRSEETQYF. The rearrangement uses TRBV7-9 and TRBJ2-5; 8 bases agree with TRBD1. Germline trimming cut 3 bases from V and 3 bases from J; bases unmatched to any gene: 6. Looked up from germline, CDR1 is SEHNR and CDR2 is FQNEAQ (reference sequence). The CDR3 loop spans 15 amino acids.

The V and J genes are TRBV5-1 and TRBJ1-2; weak D call: TRBD1 (6 bases). CDR1 is SGHRS, CDR2 YFSETQ, per germline. With 0 bases removed from V and 4 bases from J, the gap between germline ends came to 10 bases. This CDR3 spans 14 amino acids. The CDR3 coding sequence is TGCGCCAGCAGCTTGGTCACAGGGAGCTATGGCTACACCTTC. It encodes CASSLVTGSYGYTF. The full variable domain, with the rest looked up from reference TRBV5-1 and TRBJ1-2, is KAGVTQTPRYLIKTRGQQVTLSCSPISGHRSVSWYQQTPGQGLQFLFEYFSETQRNKGNFPGRFSGRQFSNSRSEMNVSTLELGDSALYLCASSLVTGSYGYTFGSGTRLTVV.

The chain uses TRBV19 and TRBJ2-1; D is unresolved. In germline, CDR1 is LNHDA, CDR2 SQIVND (reference sequence). V was pared by 2 bases and J by 7 bases, with 6 bases between. The CDR3 has 12 residues. The CDR3 is CASSISLNEQFF. DNA for the CDR3: TGTGCCAGTAGTATAAGCCTTAATGAGCAGTTCTTC.

The chain combines TRBV28 with TRBJ1-4, with 7 bases aligning to TRBD1. CDR1 is MDHEN, CDR2 SYDVKM, per germline. The CDR3 runs 17 residues. With V trimmed by 0 bases and J by 3 bases, 7 bases remained unmatched. The CDR3 nucleotides read TGTGCCAGCAGTTTATGGGAATCAGGGGGGCCTAATGAAAAACTGTTTTTT. This encodes CASSLWESGGPNEKLFF.

The gene calls are TRBV6-5 and TRBJ2-2; D is uncertain. The V end was cut by 4 bases, the J end by 1 base, with 1 base between. This CDR3 spans 12 amino acids. CDR1 MNHEY and CDR2 SVGAGI come from the germline V gene. The CDR3 reads CASSWNTGELFF. CDR3 DNA sequence: TGTGCCAGCAGTTGGAACACCGGGGAGCTGTTTTTT.

The chain recombines TRBV6-5 with TRBJ2-7; D is perhaps TRBD1 (5 bases). V gave up 4 bases and J gave up 0 bases, with 13 bases separating them. The CDR3 is 15 amino acids. Germline V gene data show CDR1 as MNHEY and CDR2 as SVGAGI. CDR3 sequence: CASSSWTPSSYEQYF. In nucleotides, the CDR3 is TGTGCCAGCAGTTCCTGGACACCGAGCTCCTACGAGCAGTACTTC.

This clone was detected only a few times. The rearrangement joins TRBV2 to TRBJ1-3; a possible D gene is TRBD1 (5 bases). Germline V CDR1 and CDR2: SNHLY, FYNNEI. This CDR3 contains 16 residues. Trimming removed 1 base from V and 7 bases from J, with 17 bases in between. DNA for the CDR3: TGTGCCAGCAGTGAAGAGGCCAGCCCTGAGGGGAACACCATATATTTT. Its protein product is CASSEEASPEGNTIYF.

The J gene is TRBJ2-7, the V gene TRBV27, with TRBD1 matching 7 bases. Germline CDR1 MNHEY, CDR2 SMNVEV (reference sequence). V lost 4 bases, J lost 6 bases, and 3 bases stayed unmatched. The CDR3 extends over 12 amino acids. CDR3: CASSSTGLEQYF. DNA of the CDR3: TGTGCCAGCAGTTCGACAGGGCTCGAGCAGTACTTC.

The chain employs TRBV5-1 and TRBJ2-2; D is possibly TRBD2 (5 bases). The CDR3 is made up of 17 amino acids. The germline V gene encodes CDR1 SGHRS and CDR2 YFSETQ. The V gene lost 0 bases and the J gene lost 1 base, with 13 bases spanning the gap. The CDR3 protein is CASSLVSGSRNTGELFF. CDR3 DNA sequence: TGCGCCAGCAGCTTGGTCAGTGGGAGTAGGAACACCGGGGAGCTGTTTTTT.

V usage is TRBV27 and J usage is TRBJ2-7; 8 nucleotides agree with TRBD1. The V gene's germline CDR1 is MNHEY and CDR2 SMNVEV (reference sequence). The CDR3 loop spans 15 amino acids. V lost 4 bases, J lost 2 bases, and 7 bases stayed unmatched. The CDR3 loop is CASSWGSTGAYEQYF. CDR3 nucleotide sequence: TGTGCCAGCAGTTGGGGGTCGACAGGGGCCTACGAGCAGTACTTC.